The 8 T cell receptor beta chains given below trace back to one sample, sequenced in a study of identical twins. From the 5' RACE reads, TCRdb called clonotypes with MiXCR, one entry per CDR3 protein. The sample lists 1,800,000 or so distinct CDR3 sequences, about 31% occurring once. The sequenced sample consisted of cord blood. These TCRs come from a newborn girl in good health.

A note on this clonotype: A much larger clone lies one base from this, so it may be a read error. J is TRBJ1-1 and V is TRBV28, with no clear D. This CDR3 is built from 10 residues. The germline CDR1 and CDR2 sequences are MDHEN and SYDVKM. CDR3 sequence reads: CSSSYTEAFF. Here the CDR3 DNA reads TGTTCCAGCAGTTACACTGAAGCTTTCTTT.

This clonotype appeared a few times. The rearrangement joins TRBV7-2 to TRBJ2-7; 8 bases fit TRBD2. The J segment lost 5 bases and the V segment lost 5 bases, leaving 17 bases of the junction unmatched. Germline CDR1 reads SGHTA; CDR2 reads FQGNSA. This CDR3 has 17 residues. The CDR3 DNA reads TGTGCCAGCAGCCTTAGGGGTGCGGGAGGAACTTTCAACGAGCAGTACTTC. It is translated as CASSLRGAGGTFNEQYF.

This rearrangement joins TRBV6-2 or TRBV6-3 to TRBJ1-1, with a tentative D call TRBD1 (5 bases). Germline assignment: CDR1 MNHEY and CDR2 SVGEGT. V lost 7 bases and J 1 base, leaving 19 bases between the germline ends. The CDR3 length is 16 residues. The CDR3: CASNLGARRANTEAFF. The DNA for the CDR3 is TGTGCCAGCAACTTAGGGGCTCGAAGAGCGAACACTGAAGCTTTCTTT.

The V and J genes are TRBV7-9 and TRBJ2-5; 9 positions agree with TRBD2. Trimming cost V 1 base and J 2 bases; bases outside gene matches: 11. Per germline, CDR1 SEHNR and CDR2 FQNEAQ (reference sequence). This CDR3 is built from 18 residues. CDR3: CASSLESDPGLAQETQYF. CDR3 DNA: TGTGCCAGCAGCTTAGAGAGCGATCCGGGACTAGCACAAGAGACCCAGTACTTC.

CDR3 region: CAIRQTELNSPLHF. In DNA form, the CDR3 reads TGTGCCATCAGGCAGACAGAGCTCAATTCACCCCTCCACTTT. V usage is TRBV10-3 and J usage is TRBJ1-6; TRBD1 is a possible D gene (5 bases). The CDR3 extends over 14 amino acids. V was clipped by 6 bases and J by 7 bases, with 13 bases between them. The germline gives CDR1 ENHRY, CDR2 SYGVKD.

This clonotype has more than one count but fewer than ten. V and J are TRBV28 and TRBJ1-1, with D tentatively TRBD1 (5 bases). Trimming removed 5 bases at V and 3 bases at J, with 10 bases between. This CDR3 spans 13 amino acids. CDR1 is MDHEN, CDR2 SYDVKM, per germline. The CDR3 is CASSTSGYTEAFF. The CDR3 DNA reads as TGTGCCAGCAGTACCTCAGGGTACACTGAAGCTTTCTTT.

V is TRBV20-1 and J is TRBJ2-2; D is ambiguous. Germline V gives CDR1 DFQATT, CDR2 SNEGSKA (reference sequence). The CDR3 spans 13 residues. Trimming left V 3 bases short and J 8 bases short, with 13 bases between. In nucleotides, the CDR3 is TGCAGTGCTAGGGAGACCCAAAGTGGGGAGCTGTTTTTT. It translates to CSARETQSGELFF.

This chain connects TRBV19 to TRBJ1-5; D may be TRBD1 (5 bases). Germline loops: CDR1 LNHDA, CDR2 SQIVND (reference sequence). This CDR3 region has 14 residues. Between the trimmed V and J ends, which lost 3 bases and 9 bases, there was a span of 15 bases. CDR3 nucleotide sequence: TGTGCCAGTAGTATGGGGCAGGTGCCTTCGCCCCAGCATTTT. It specifies CASSMGQVPSPQHF.